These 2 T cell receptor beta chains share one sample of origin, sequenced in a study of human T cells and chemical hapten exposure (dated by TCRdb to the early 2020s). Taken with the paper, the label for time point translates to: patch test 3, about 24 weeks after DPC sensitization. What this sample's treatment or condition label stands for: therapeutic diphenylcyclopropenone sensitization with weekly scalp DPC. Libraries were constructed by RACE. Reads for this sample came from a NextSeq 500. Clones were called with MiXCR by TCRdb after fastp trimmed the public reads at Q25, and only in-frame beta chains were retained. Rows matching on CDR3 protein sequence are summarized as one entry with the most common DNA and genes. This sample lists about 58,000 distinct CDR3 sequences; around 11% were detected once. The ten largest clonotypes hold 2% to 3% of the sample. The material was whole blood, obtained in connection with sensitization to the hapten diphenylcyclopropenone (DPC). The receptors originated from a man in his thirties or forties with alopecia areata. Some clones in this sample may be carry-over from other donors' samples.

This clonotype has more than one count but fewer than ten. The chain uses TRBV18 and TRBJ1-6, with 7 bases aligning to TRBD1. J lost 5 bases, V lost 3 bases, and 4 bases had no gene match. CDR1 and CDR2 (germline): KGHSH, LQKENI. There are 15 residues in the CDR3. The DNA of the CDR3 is TGTGCCAGCTCACCCCTAACAGGGGATAATTCACCCCTCCACTTT. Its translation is CASSPLTGDNSPLHF. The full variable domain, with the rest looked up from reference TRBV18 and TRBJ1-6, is NAGVMQNPRHLVRRRGQEARLRCSPMKGHSHVYWYRQLPEEGLKFMVYLQKENIIDESGMPKERFSAEFPKEGPSILRIQQVVRGDSAAYFCASSPLTGDNSPLHFGNGTRLTVT.

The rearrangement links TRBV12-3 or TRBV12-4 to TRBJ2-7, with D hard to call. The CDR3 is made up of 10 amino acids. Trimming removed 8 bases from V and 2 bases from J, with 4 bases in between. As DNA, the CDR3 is TGTGCCAGCTCAGCCTACGAGCAGTACTTC. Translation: CASSAYEQYF.